This section outlines one TCR beta chain sequence together with its context. The antigen is unknown. The sample comes from a study of human T cells and chemical hapten exposure. Overall study context: Per-sample TCR yield variation was attributed mainly to small pooled library volume differences.

Time point: patch test 2, 6 weeks after DPC sensitization. The treatment was: therapeutic diphenylcyclopropenone sensitization with weekly scalp DPC. Study findings and constraints: Controls formed significantly fewer large CDR3 similarity clusters than expanded TCRs did. Once DPC sensitization occurred, TCRs above 1 in 1000 frequency showed no change.

The library put unique molecular identifiers onto individual cDNA molecules. One entry per CDR3 protein, called by TCRdb with MiXCR from the RACE reads. The sample lists about 82,000 distinct CDR3 sequences; around 6.7% were seen once. The sample here was whole blood, taken in connection with sensitization to the hapten diphenylcyclopropenone (DPC). The TCR was taken from a woman under 40 with alopecia areata. Some clones in this sample may be carry-over from other donors' samples.

The CDR3 region is CASSPRRQWGNTGELFF. The CDR3 DNA reads as TGTGCCAGCAGCCCTCGTCGACAGTGGGGCAACACCGGGGAGCTGTTTTTT. The J gene is TRBJ2-2, the V gene TRBV3-1, with D tentatively TRBD1 (5 bases). Germline CDR1 LGHDT, CDR2 YNNKEL (reference sequence). This CDR3 is built from 17 residues. Deletions cut 4 bases from V and 2 bases from J, with 17 bases between.